The 16 T cell receptor beta chains listed next were all sequenced from one sample in a study of blood T cell repertoires in COVID-19. Produced via immunoSEQ multiplex PCR; TCRdb's table is partial and in-frame only. The sample contains 270,000 or so clones, around nine tenths of which appear only once. Sequenced material: peripheral blood. These TCRs come from a man aged 35 to 55 with active or convalescent COVID-19.

This clone has a handful of counts. The chain has TRBV2 and TRBJ2-2; D gene ambiguous. V gave up 4 bases and J gave up 4 bases, with 16 bases separating them. The germline V gene encodes CDR1 SNHLY and CDR2 FYNNEI. The CDR3 covers 16 residues. The CDR3 region has the DNA TGTGCCAGCAGTGTGCCGGGTTCCCAAGGCACCGGGGAGCTGTTTTTT. Its protein is CASSVPGSQGTGELFF.

This clone was counted only a few times. The chain employs TRBV15 and TRBJ1-2, with a possible D match to TRBD1 (5 bases). The V gene lost 3 bases and the J gene lost 5 bases, with 13 bases spanning the gap. This CDR3 comprises 14 residues. Germline CDR1 and CDR2: LNHNV and YYDKDF (reference sequence). The CDR3 DNA follows: TGTGCCACCAGCAGGGGAATGGGGCTGTATGGCTACACCTTC. Translation: CATSRGMGLYGYTF.

The V call is TRBV3-1 (or the pseudogene TRBV3-2), the J call TRBJ2-7; D is undetermined. V was trimmed by 4 bases and J by 4 bases, leaving 8 bases between them. This CDR3 is built from 12 residues. The germline V gene has CDR1 LGHDT and CDR2 YNNKEL (reference sequence). The CDR3 bases are TGTGCCAGCAGCCTCCTAGATTACGAGCAGTACTTC. Its translation is CASSLLDYEQYF.

The CDR3 DNA reads TGTGCCAGCAGTGAATCCCCCTTTGGCCAGATTAACTACAATCAGCCCCAGCATTTT. Residues: CASSESPFGQINYNQPQHF. The chain uses TRBV6-1 and TRBJ1-5; no firm D call. The CDR3 length is 19 residues. Trimming left V 2 bases short and J 3 bases short, with 23 bases between. Germline CDR1 reads MNHNS; CDR2 reads SASEGT.

V usage is TRBV6-4 and J usage is TRBJ2-3, with 12 nucleotides matching TRBD2. The CDR3 runs 15 residues. V shed 5 bases, J shed 1 base, and the junction held 1 base outside the gene matches. Looked up from germline, CDR1 is MRHNA and CDR2 is SNTAGT. The CDR3 is CASSRTSGGTDTQYF. CDR3 in DNA: TGTGCCAGCAGTAGGACTAGCGGGGGCACAGATACGCAGTATTTT.

The genes are TRBV10-3 and TRBJ1-2; D gene ambiguous. The CDR3 runs to 13 residues. The germline V and J ends were trimmed by 0 bases and 7 bases, with 9 bases remaining between them. The germline V gene encodes CDR1 ENHRY and CDR2 SYGVKD. The CDR3 loop reads CAISESLELGYTF. The DNA of the CDR3 is TGTGCCATCAGTGAGTCTTTGGAGCTTGGCTACACCTTC.

CDR3: CSVEDPARGSYNEQFF. In nucleotides, the CDR3 is TGCAGCGTTGAAGATCCGGCGCGGGGCTCCTACAATGAGCAGTTCTTC. The chain has TRBV29-1 and TRBJ2-1; perhaps TRBD2 as D (6 bases). Germline V gene sequence: CDR1 SQVTM, CDR2 ANQGSEA. V shed 0 bases and J shed 0 bases, with 12 bases lying between them. The CDR3 runs 16 residues.

This chain links TRBV5-1 with TRBJ2-7; TRBD2 matches at 10 bases. CDR1 and CDR2 (germline): SGHRS, YFSETQ. The V and J ends lost 3 bases and 6 bases, in that order; junction bases with no gene match: 12. This CDR3 has 16 residues. The CDR3 coding sequence is TGCGCCAGCAGCTCCGGGACTAGCGAGATATTGGGCGAGCAGTACTTC. This translates into CASSSGTSEILGEQYF.

V usage is TRBV3-1 (or the pseudogene TRBV3-2) and J usage is TRBJ2-2; no clear D gene. V was shortened by 3 bases and J by 8 bases, with 7 bases between the two germline ends. The CDR3 contains 12 residues. CDR1 is LGHDT, CDR2 YNNKEL, per germline (reference sequence). The CDR3 DNA reads TGTGCCAGCAGCCACCGCCGGGGGGAGCTGTTTTTT. As protein: CASSHRRGELFF.

This clone has more than one count but fewer than ten. This chain joins TRBV3-1 (or the pseudogene TRBV3-2) and TRBJ2-7; 7 bases match TRBD1. Germline V gene lookup returns CDR1 LGHDT and CDR2 YNNKEL (reference sequence). The CDR3 contains 13 residues. V trimming: 6 bases; J trimming: 2 bases; junction bases outside the gene matches: 4. The CDR3 reads CASSFTGAYEQYF. DNA of the CDR3: TGTGCCAGCAGTTTCACAGGGGCCTACGAGCAGTACTTC.

The V call is TRBV6-5, the J call TRBJ1-1; possible D gene TRBD1, 6 bases. V was cut by 5 bases and J by 2 bases, with 9 bases left in between. CDR1 is MNHEY and CDR2 is SVGAGI in the germline V gene. The CDR3 covers 13 residues. CDR3 bases: TGTGCCAGCAGTAAGGACAGCAACACTGAAGCTTTCTTT. Its translation: CASSKDSNTEAFF.

Written as DNA, the CDR3 is TGCAGCGTTGAGATAGCGGGCACAGATACGCAGTATTTT. Amino acids: CSVEIAGTDTQYF. The chain recombines TRBV29-1 with TRBJ2-3; TRBD2 is a possible D gene (6 bases). This CDR3 has 13 amino acids. Germline V gene sequence: CDR1 SQVTM, CDR2 ANQGSEA. V lost 3 bases and J lost 1, with 8 bases in between.

V and J are TRBV11-2 and TRBJ2-2; 7 positions agree with TRBD2. The CDR3 is 15 residues long. Germline CDR1 SGHAT, CDR2 FQNNGV. The ends lost 3 bases at V and 4 bases at J; junction bases unmatched: 5. In DNA, the CDR3 is TGTGCCAGCAGCTTTACTAGCGCTAGCACCGGGGAGCTGTTTTTT. It yields the protein CASSFTSASTGELFF.

This chain connects TRBV18 to TRBJ1-3; weak D call: TRBD1 (5 bases). The V and J ends lost 6 bases and 0 bases respectively, with 9 bases between them. The germline CDR1 and CDR2 sequences are KGHSH and LQKENI. This CDR3 spans 14 amino acids. CDR3 bases: TGTGCCAGCTCTCAGGGTGGCTCTGGAAACACCATATATTTT. Its protein product is CASSQGGSGNTIYF.

The chain carries TRBV21-1 and TRBJ2-6; TRBD1 reflects the table's D call only, with no check against the DNA. TRBV21-1 is a pseudogene. The CDR3 has 18 amino acids. DNA for the CDR3: TGTGCCAGCAGCACCCCACAGGGGGCACCCACCGGGGCCAACGTCCTGACTTTC. Residues: CASSTPQGAPTGANVLTF.

The V call is TRBV6-5, the J call TRBJ1-1; 9 bases are shared with TRBD1. CDR1 is MNHEY and CDR2 is SVGAGI in the germline V gene. The V segment lost 5 bases and the J segment 6 bases; nucleotides outside the gene matches: 10. The length of the CDR3 is 15 residues. The CDR3 DNA follows: TGTGCCAGCAGTCACAGGGGGCCAGTCGGATCTGAAGCTTTCTTT. Its protein is CASSHRGPVGSEAFF.